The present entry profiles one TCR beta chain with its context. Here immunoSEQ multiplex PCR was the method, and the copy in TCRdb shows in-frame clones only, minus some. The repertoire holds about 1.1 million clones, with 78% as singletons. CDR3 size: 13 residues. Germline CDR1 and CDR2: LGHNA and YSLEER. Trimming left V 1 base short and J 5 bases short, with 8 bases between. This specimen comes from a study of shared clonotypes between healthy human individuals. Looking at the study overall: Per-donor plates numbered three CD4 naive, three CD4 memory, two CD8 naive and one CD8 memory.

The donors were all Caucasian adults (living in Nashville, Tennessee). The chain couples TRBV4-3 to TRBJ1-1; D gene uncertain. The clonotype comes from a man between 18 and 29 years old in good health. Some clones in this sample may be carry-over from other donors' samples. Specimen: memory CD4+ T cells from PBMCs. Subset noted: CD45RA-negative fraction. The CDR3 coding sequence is TGCGCCAGCAGCCAAGGTCTGTTTACTGAAGCTTTCTTT. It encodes CASSQGLFTEAFF.